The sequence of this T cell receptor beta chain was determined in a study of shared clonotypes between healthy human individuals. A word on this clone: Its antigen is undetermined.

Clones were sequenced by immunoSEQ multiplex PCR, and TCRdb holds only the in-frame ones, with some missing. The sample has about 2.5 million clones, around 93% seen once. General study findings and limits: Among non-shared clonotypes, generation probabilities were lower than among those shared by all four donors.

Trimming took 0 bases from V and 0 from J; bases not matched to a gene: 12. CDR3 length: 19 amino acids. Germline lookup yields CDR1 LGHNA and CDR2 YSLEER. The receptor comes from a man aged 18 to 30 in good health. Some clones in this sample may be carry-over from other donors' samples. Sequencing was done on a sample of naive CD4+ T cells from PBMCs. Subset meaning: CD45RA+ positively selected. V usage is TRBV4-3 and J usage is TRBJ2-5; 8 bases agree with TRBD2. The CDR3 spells CASSQDGLAGSSYQETQYF. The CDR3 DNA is TGCGCCAGCAGCCAAGATGGATTAGCGGGATCGAGCTACCAAGAGACCCAGTACTTC.